The 5 T cell receptor beta chains given below trace back to one sample, sequenced in a study of OX40 agonist ivuxolimab in advanced cancers. TCRdb's copy holds only in-frame clones and misses some; the assay was immunoSEQ multiplex PCR. The data contain about 77,000 clones, over 75% of them singletons. The sample here was CD4+ or CD8+ T cells sorted from blood, taken in a trial of the OX40 agonist ivuxolimab. The receptors originated from an adult with an advanced solid tumor such as melanoma, head and neck, liver or kidney cancer.

The chain employs TRBV7-6 and TRBJ2-5; D gene ambiguous. The ends were cut back, 1 base at V and 5 bases at J, with 5 bases in the middle. The CDR3 is 12 amino acids. The germline CDR1 and CDR2 sequences are SGHVS and FNYEAQ. This chain's CDR3 is CASSLVWETQYF. As DNA, the CDR3 is TGTGCCAGCAGCTTAGTCTGGGAGACCCAGTACTTC.

This chain's CDR3 is CASSDWDRDTGELFF. In nucleotides, the CDR3 is TGTGCCAGCAGCGACTGGGACAGAGACACCGGGGAGCTGTTTTTT. The rearrangement links TRBV7-2 to TRBJ2-2, with 7 bases fitting TRBD1. CDR3 size: 15 residues. CDR1 and CDR2 (germline): SGHTA, FQGNSA. Unmatched junction bases numbered 6, after V lost 5 bases and J lost 3 bases.

The gene calls are TRBV11-2 and TRBJ1-1, with no clear D. The CDR3 sequence is 11 residues long. Germline V CDR1 and CDR2: SGHAT, FQNNGV. Trimming left V 1 base short and J 6 bases short, with 3 bases between. In nucleotides, the CDR3 is TGTGCCAGCAGCTTAGTATCTGAAGCTTTCTTT. Translated, it gives CASSLVSEAFF.

The V call is TRBV27, the J call TRBJ2-2; D possibly corresponds to TRBD2 (5 bases). Germline CDR1 is MNHEY and CDR2 is SMNVEV (reference sequence). The CDR3 runs 16 residues. The V gene lost 6 bases and the J gene lost 1 base, with 15 bases spanning the gap. CDR3 DNA sequence: TGTGCCAGCAGCTTGGCCGGGATTCAGAACACCGGGGAGCTGTTTTTT. It specifies CASSLAGIQNTGELFF.

The table lists this clone with a few counts. V gene TRBV18 combines with J gene TRBJ1-1; D may be TRBD1 (5 bases). The CDR3 covers 18 residues. V dropped 3 bases and J dropped 3 bases, with 23 bases sitting between them. Germline V CDR1 and CDR2: KGHSH, LQKENI. The CDR3 is CASSPFSPTQGSDTEAFF. In nucleotides, the CDR3 is TGTGCCAGCTCACCGTTCAGCCCGACCCAGGGATCCGACACTGAAGCTTTCTTT.